These 12 T cell receptor beta chains originate from one sample sequenced in a study of blood T cell repertoires in COVID-19. Measured with immunoSEQ multiplex PCR; TCRdb has only the in-frame clones, and not every one. The sample lists roughly 200,000 clones, 65% to 85% seen once, with 3% to 3.5% in the top ten. The source material was PBMCs or T cells enriched from blood (not recorded which). All receptors come from a woman aged 25-40 years who had been exposed to COVID-19.

The V call is TRBV6-5, the J call TRBJ1-4; 8 bases are a match to TRBD1. The germline CDR1 and CDR2 sequences are MNHEY and SVGAGI. The length of the CDR3 is 12 residues. V was clipped by 6 bases and J by 8 bases; unmatched bases: 2. CDR3 sequence: CASRQGGEKLFF. The CDR3 coding sequence is TGTGCCAGCAGACAGGGGGGGGAAAAACTGTTTTTT.

The chain employs TRBV7-2 and TRBJ1-6; D remains unclear. The CDR3 has 14 residues. V lost 1 base and J lost 10, with 11 bases in between. Germline CDR1 is SGHTA and CDR2 is FQGNSA. CDR3 bases: TGTGCCAGCAGCTTAGGTCGCGCGAGGTCACCCCTCCACTTT. It encodes CASSLGRARSPLHF.

The J gene is TRBJ2-1, the V gene TRBV27; 9 bases agree with TRBD1. After removal of 6 bases from V and 6 bases from J, the junction contained 6 bases not matched to a gene. The CDR3 is 14 amino acids. Germline V gene data show CDR1 as MNHEY and CDR2 as SMNVEV (reference sequence). CDR3 protein: CASRRDRASNEQFF. CDR3 sequence (DNA): TGTGCCAGCAGGCGGGACAGGGCTTCCAATGAGCAGTTCTTC.

V gene TRBV2 combines with J gene TRBJ2-1; D not resolved. Trimming stripped 3 bases from V and 6 bases from J, with 12 bases between. Germline lookup yields CDR1 SNHLY and CDR2 FYNNEI. The CDR3 runs to 14 residues. The CDR3 DNA reads as TGTGCCAGCAGTGATTCGGTCACGATCAATGAGCAGTTCTTC. This translates into CASSDSVTINEQFF.

This chain links TRBV30 with TRBJ1-4; the match to TRBD1 covers 9 bases. V lost 6 bases and J lost 3; bases outside the gene matches: 8. The length of the CDR3 is 15 residues. The V gene's germline CDR1 is GTSNPN and CDR2 SVGIG (reference sequence). The CDR3 DNA follows: TGTGCCTGCCGCCGGGACAGGGCGCCTAATGAAAAACTGTTTTTT. It codes for CACRRDRAPNEKLFF.

V and J are TRBV6-2 or TRBV6-3 and TRBJ1-5, with a weak D call TRBD1 (5 bases). CDR1 MNHEY and CDR2 SVGEGT come from the germline V gene. This CDR3 contains 16 residues. Between the trimmed V and J ends, which lost 0 bases and 2 bases, there was a span of 11 bases. The CDR3 region is CASSYSMEGGNQPQHF. DNA for the CDR3: TGTGCCAGCAGTTACTCGATGGAAGGGGGCAATCAGCCCCAGCATTTT.

The chain uses TRBV27 and TRBJ2-5, with 7 bases aligning to TRBD1. Trimming at V came to 5 bases and at J to 3 bases, leaving 6 bases not matched to a gene. The CDR3 consists of 14 residues. Germline V lookup: CDR1 MNHEY, CDR2 SMNVEV (reference sequence). The CDR3 is CASSRQGDKETQYF. The DNA of the CDR3 is TGTGCCAGCAGTCGTCAGGGGGACAAAGAGACCCAGTACTTC.

This chain links TRBV7-9 with TRBJ2-2, with 12 bases matching TRBD2. CDR1 is SEHNR, CDR2 FQNEAQ, per germline (reference sequence). This CDR3 has 19 residues. J gave up 7 bases and V 2 bases, and 14 bases lay outside the gene matches. The CDR3 bases are TGTGCCAGCAGCTTATCCCCGACCTCTAGCGGGGGGGCGAACGGGGAGCTGTTTTTT. Protein sequence: CASSLSPTSSGGANGELFF.

This clone was counted only a few times. This chain joins TRBV5-8 and TRBJ2-5, with D possibly matching TRBD2 (6 bases). From germline, CDR1 is SGHTS and CDR2 YDEGEE. CDR3 length: 16 residues. The V gene lost 7 bases and the J gene lost 0 bases, with 19 bases spanning the gap. The CDR3 here is CASSPVRGTYQETQYF. Here the CDR3 DNA reads TGTGCCAGCTCCCCCGTCCGGGGGACCTACCAAGAGACCCAGTACTTC. The full variable domain, its missing parts supplied by reference TRBV5-8 and TRBJ2-5, is EAGVTQSPTHLIKTRGQQATLRCSPISGHTSVYWYQQALGLGLQFLLWYDEGEERNRGNFPPRFSGRQFPNYSSELNVNALELEDSALYLCASSPVRGTYQETQYFGPGTRLLVL.

CDR3 coding DNA: TGTGCCAGCAGCTCCTCGGGGGATAGCAATCAGCCCCAGCATTTT. This codes for CASSSSGDSNQPQHF. The genes are TRBV7-9 and TRBJ1-5; a possible D gene is TRBD1 (5 bases). Trimming pared 4 bases from V and 0 bases from J, leaving 10 bases between. The CDR3 runs 15 residues. Germline lookup yields CDR1 SEHNR and CDR2 FQNEAQ (reference sequence).

The rearrangement links TRBV6-4 to TRBJ1-1; D is perhaps TRBD1 (5 bases). The CDR3 length is 13 residues. CDR1 is MRHNA and CDR2 is SNTAGT in the germline V gene. V was clipped by 4 bases and J by 2 bases, with 8 bases between them. CDR3 region: CASSGGSNTEAFF. For the CDR3, the DNA is TGTGCCAGCAGTGGGGGCAGCAACACTGAAGCTTTCTTT.

This chain joins TRBV9 and TRBJ2-2; 8 bases are shared with TRBD2. This CDR3 is built from 18 residues. With V trimmed by 0 bases and J by 2 bases, 9 bases remained unmatched. Germline CDR1 reads SGDLS; CDR2 reads YYNGEE. This chain's CDR3 is CASSVATGGTINTGELFF. Here the CDR3 DNA reads TGTGCCAGCAGCGTAGCTACGGGGGGGACTATTAACACCGGGGAGCTGTTTTTT.